Included here is one T cell receptor beta chain sequence, with context. Antigen: not known. The sample is drawn from a study of T cells expressing NK-cell markers. In the study overall: According to the study, TCR beta repertoires originated from sorted CD3+CD56+NKG2C+, CD3+CD56+NKG2C- and CD3+CD56-NKG2C+ T cells. Study findings and constraints: The HCMV specificity of the expanded NKG2C+ T cell clones stayed unresolved. Similarly, these clonotypes led the CD3+CD56-NKG2C+ fraction as well in several donors.

Synthesis of TCR beta cDNA relied on 5'RACE template switching carrying UMIs. With the 5' RACE reads reprocessed, TCRdb shows one record per CDR3 protein and no DNA. In total, the table holds about 460,000 distinct CDR3 sequences. The length of the CDR3 is 15 residues. Looked up from germline, CDR1 is ENHRY and CDR2 is SYGVKD. The chain employs TRBV10-3 and TRBJ2-1. Sequencing was carried out using blood T cells: a sorted CD56 or NKG2C T cell subset, CD4+ or CD8+ T cells, or bulk PBMC T cells (not recorded which). The receptor was derived from a woman aged 50 to 60 in good health. The CDR3 is CAISVSVGSRNEQFF.